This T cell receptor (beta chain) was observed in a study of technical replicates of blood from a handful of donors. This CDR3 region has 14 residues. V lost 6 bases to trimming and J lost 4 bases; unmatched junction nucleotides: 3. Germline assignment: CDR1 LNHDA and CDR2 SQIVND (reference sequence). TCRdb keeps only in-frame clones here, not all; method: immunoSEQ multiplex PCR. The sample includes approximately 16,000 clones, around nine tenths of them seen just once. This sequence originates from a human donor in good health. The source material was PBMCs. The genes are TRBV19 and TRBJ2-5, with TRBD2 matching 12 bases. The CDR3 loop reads CASRKTSGRETQYF. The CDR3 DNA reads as TGTGCCAGTAGGAAGACTAGCGGGAGAGAGACCCAGTACTTC. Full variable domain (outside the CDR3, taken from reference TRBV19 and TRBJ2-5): DGGITQSPKYLFRKEGQNVTLSCEQNLNHDAMYWYRQDPGQGLRLIYYSQIVNDFQKGDIAEGYSVSREKKESFPLTVTSAQKNPTAFYLCASRKTSGRETQYFGPGTRLLVL.